These 29 T cell receptor beta chains originate from one sample sequenced in a study of shared clonotypes between healthy human individuals. Clones were read by immunoSEQ multiplex PCR, and TCRdb kept only the in-frame ones, dropping some. Found here are about 1.1 million clones, around 78% of them singletons; the top ten hold about 0.52%. The sequenced sample consisted of memory CD4+ T cells from PBMCs. Regarding subset: CD45RA-negative fraction. The receptors were sampled from a man between 18 and 35 years old in good health. Some clones in this sample may be carry-over from other donors' samples.

The rearrangement joins TRBV5-6 to TRBJ1-1; D perhaps matches TRBD1 (5 bases). This CDR3 comprises 16 residues. The V and J ends lost 4 bases and 3 bases respectively, with 19 bases between them. CDR1 is SGHDT and CDR2 is YYEEEE in the germline V gene. Written as DNA, the CDR3 is TGTGCCAGCAGCCCGCGCGGCAGGGTGAGTTACACTGAAGCTTTCTTT. Amino acids: CASSPRGRVSYTEAFF. The entire variable domain, with the rest obtained from reference TRBV5-6 and TRBJ1-1, is as follows: DAGVTQSPTHLIKTRGQQVTLRCSPKSGHDTVSWYQQALGQGPQFIFQYYEEEERQRGNFPDRFSGHQFPNYSSELNVNALLLGDSALYLCASSPRGRVSYTEAFFGQGTRLTVV.

The chain employs TRBV7-3 and TRBJ2-5, with D perhaps matching TRBD1 or TRBD2 (5 bases each). The assigned J gene may be wrong: the sequence end matches TRBJ2-7 better. This CDR3 is built from 15 residues. Per the germline V gene, CDR1 is SGHTA and CDR2 is FQGTGA. CDR3 amino acids: CASSSPGRGSYEQYF. The CDR3 DNA is TGTGCCAGCAGCTCCCCGGGACGGGGTTCCTACGAGCAGTACTTC.

This clone was counted ten times or more. The sample has other DNA sequences that encode this CDR3 too. CDR3 sequence: CASSEPGQGWGYTF. The CDR3 nucleotides read TGTGCCAGCAGTGAACCCGGACAGGGTTGGGGCTACACCTTC. This sequence joins TRBV6-1 and TRBJ1-2; 8 bases are a match to TRBD1. The CDR3 sequence is 14 residues long. Trimming cost V 2 bases and J 8 bases; bases outside gene matches: 7. Germline V gene sequence: CDR1 MNHNS, CDR2 SASEGT.

For the CDR3, the DNA is TGTGCCAGCAGCCGACCAGCGACGGGTGGCACTGAAGCTTTCTTT. Translation: CASSRPATGGTEAFF. The J gene is TRBJ1-1, the V gene TRBV6-1, with D hard to call. The CDR3 runs to 15 residues. The V and J ends lost 6 bases and 4 bases respectively, with 18 bases between them. CDR1 MNHNS and CDR2 SASEGT come from the germline V gene.

The J gene is TRBJ2-7, the V gene TRBV4-2; TRBD2 aligns across 9 bases. The V and J ends lost 0 bases and 2 bases, in that order; junction bases with no gene match: 5. The CDR3 has 16 residues. Germline V gives CDR1 LGHNA, CDR2 YNFKEQ. This chain's CDR3 is CASSQDASGTPYEQYF. The CDR3 DNA sequence: TGTGCCAGCAGCCAAGATGCTAGCGGGACCCCCTACGAGCAGTACTTC.

The V and J genes are TRBV28 and TRBJ1-3, with D possibly matching TRBD1 (5 bases). The CDR3 is 15 residues long. The germline CDR1 and CDR2 sequences are MDHEN and SYDVKM. V lost 3 bases to trimming and J lost 0 bases, with 9 bases between them. Here the CDR3 reads CASSLGGGSGNTIYF. CDR3 nucleotide sequence: TGTGCCAGCAGTTTGGGCGGGGGCTCTGGAAACACCATATATTTT.

V usage is TRBV7-9 and J usage is TRBJ2-7; D remains ambiguous. Germline values: CDR1 SEHNR, CDR2 FQNEAQ (reference sequence). CDR3 length: 13 residues. Trimming took off 2 bases at V and 0 bases at J, with 5 bases between the two ends. DNA for the CDR3: TGTGCCAGCAGCTTATCGAGCTCCTACGAGCAGTACTTC. It specifies CASSLSSSYEQYF. Full variable domain (outside the CDR3, taken from reference TRBV7-9 and TRBJ2-7): DTGVSQNPRHKITKRGQNVTFRCDPISEHNRLYWYRQTLGQGPEFLTYFQNEAQLEKSRLLSDRFSAERPKGSFSTLEIQRTEQGDSAMYLCASSLSSSYEQYFGPGTRLTVT.

J is TRBJ1-4 and V is TRBV10-1; D uncertain. This CDR3 contains 10 residues. The V end lost 10 bases, the J end lost 11 bases, and 11 bases lay between the germline ends. Germline assignment: CDR1 WNHNN and CDR2 SYGVQD (reference sequence). The CDR3 sequence: CATPVGKLFF. DNA of the CDR3: TGCGCCACCCCCGTTGGCAAACTGTTTTTT.

In its sample, this clone was seen once. This likely traces to a read error, being one base from a far larger clone. This chain connects TRBV6-6 to TRBJ1-2; D remains unclear. The CDR3 has 10 amino acids. Germline CDR1 is MNHNY and CDR2 is SVGAGI (reference sequence). CDR3 coding DNA: TGTGCCGGCAGCTACCGATCCCAAAGCTTC. Translation gives CAGSYRSQSF.

This chain joins TRBV27 and TRBJ1-3; D might be TRBD1 (5 bases). V dropped 7 bases and J dropped 4 bases, with 14 bases sitting between them. CDR3 size: 14 residues. Germline-derived CDR1 and CDR2 are MNHEY and SMNVEV (reference sequence). The CDR3 nucleotides read TGTGCCAGCAAGGAGGGGAGAAGGGGAAACACCATATATTTT. Translation gives CASKEGRRGNTIYF.

This chain uses TRBV6-1 with TRBJ2-7; D uncertain. This CDR3 is built from 12 residues. CDR1 is MNHNS, CDR2 SASEGT, per germline. Between the trimmed V and J ends, which lost 8 bases and 3 bases, there was a span of 11 bases. CDR3 bases: TGTGCCAGCGTAATCGGCCTCTACGAGCAGTACTTC. This codes for CASVIGLYEQYF.

Notes on this clone: This same CDR3 is encoded by further DNA sequences in the sample. V and J are TRBV7-2 and TRBJ2-1; D gene ambiguous. Germline CDR1 SGHTA, CDR2 FQGNSA. CDR3 length: 12 amino acids. V was clipped by 2 bases and J by 7 bases, with 6 bases between them. CDR3 sequence reads: CASSLSRNEQFF. CDR3 nucleotide sequence: TGTGCCAGCAGCTTATCAAGGAATGAGCAGTTCTTC.

The J gene is TRBJ1-1, the V gene TRBV5-6, with 7 nucleotides matching TRBD1. V trimming: 4 bases; J trimming: 6 bases; junction bases outside the gene matches: 3. Germline values: CDR1 SGHDT, CDR2 YYEEEE. This CDR3 spans 12 amino acids. CDR3 in amino acids: CASSIGTAEAFF. The CDR3, as DNA: TGTGCCAGCAGCATAGGGACAGCTGAAGCTTTCTTT.

This clone has only a few counts. The rearrangement uses TRBV28 and TRBJ2-7; TRBD1 aligns across 8 bases. Germline assignment: CDR1 MDHEN and CDR2 SYDVKM. The CDR3 has 15 amino acids. V shed 5 bases, J shed 3 bases, and the junction held 9 bases outside the gene matches. The CDR3 spells CASSPIGTGYYEQYF. The CDR3 coding sequence is TGTGCCAGCAGTCCAATCGGGACAGGTTACTACGAGCAGTACTTC.

The chain carries TRBV11-3 and TRBJ2-3; no firm D call. The germline CDR1 and CDR2 sequences are SGHNT and YENEEA. V gave up 5 bases and J gave up 1 base, with 10 bases separating them. This CDR3 is built from 14 residues. The CDR3 here is CASSPQSRTDTQYF. The CDR3 DNA reads as TGTGCCAGCAGCCCACAATCCCGCACAGATACGCAGTATTTT.

The rearrangement joins TRBV2 to TRBJ2-7; possibly TRBD1 or TRBD2 for D (5 bases each). V was cut by 2 bases and J by 7 bases, with 21 bases left in between. There are 16 residues in the CDR3. Germline V gene data show CDR1 as SNHLY and CDR2 as FYNNEI. The CDR3 coding sequence is TGTGCCAGCAGTGAAATTACAGGCTCACAACCGGGAGAGCAGTACTTC. Its protein product is CASSEITGSQPGEQYF.

The chain has TRBV6-1 and TRBJ2-7; TRBD2 aligns across 12 bases. With 3 bases clipped from V and 4 bases from J, the junction kept 7 bases outside the gene matches. The CDR3 runs to 16 residues. In germline, CDR1 is MNHNS, CDR2 SASEGT. This chain's CDR3 is CASSETSGRTGYEQYF. The CDR3 bases are TGTGCCAGCAGTGAGACTAGCGGGAGAACGGGATACGAGCAGTACTTC.

This clone has more than one count but fewer than ten. The rearrangement joins TRBV6-6 to TRBJ2-4, with TRBD1 identical over 8 bases. CDR1 and CDR2 (germline): MNHNY, SVGAGI (reference sequence). The CDR3 is made up of 14 amino acids. With V trimmed by 7 bases and J by 9 bases, 11 bases remained unmatched. CDR3 protein: CASTHSKDRAIQYF. CDR3 bases: TGTGCCAGCACCCACTCCAAGGACAGGGCCATTCAGTACTTC.

This clone was counted only a few times. The chain employs TRBV11-1 and TRBJ2-3, with D perhaps TRBD1 (5 bases). V was clipped by 2 bases and J by 0 bases, with 9 bases between them. Germline V gives CDR1 SGHAT, CDR2 FQDESV (reference sequence). The CDR3 has 15 residues. The CDR3 loop is CASSLRQSSTDTQYF. CDR3 nucleotides: TGTGCCAGCAGCTTACGACAGAGTAGCACAGATACGCAGTATTTT.

As concerns this clone: This likely comes from a read error, as the CDR3 has no conserved phenylalanine or tryptophan at its end. No DNA is shown, since the ends of the CDR3 on it are uncertain; the CDR3 is the one TCRdb lists. V is TRBV7-3 and J is TRBJ1-1. The CDR3 has 10 residues if both end residues are counted. The germline V gene has CDR1 SGHTA and CDR2 FQGTGA. The CDR3: CASSLYGRGD.

The chain carries TRBV7-8 and TRBJ2-1; 9 positions agree with TRBD1. The CDR3 extends over 16 amino acids. Germline V gene lookup returns CDR1 SGHVS and CDR2 FQNEAQ. V gave up 4 bases and J gave up 3 bases; unmatched junction bases: 7. This chain's CDR3 is CASSSTQGAGYNEQFF. As DNA, the CDR3 is TGTGCCAGCAGCTCAACACAGGGGGCGGGCTACAATGAGCAGTTCTTC.

A few counts support this clone. CDR3 bases: TGTGCCTGGAGTCCAACTCGGACAGGGAAACTTGAAGCTTTCTTT. As protein: CAWSPTRTGKLEAFF. The chain recombines TRBV30 with TRBJ1-1; 8 nucleotides agree with TRBD1. Trimming took 2 bases from V and 7 from J; bases not matched to a gene: 12. The CDR3 covers 15 residues. The germline CDR1 and CDR2 sequences are GTSNPN and SVGIG (reference sequence).

The V and J genes are TRBV28 and TRBJ2-2, with TRBD1 matching 7 bases. The CDR3 is 15 residues long. J was trimmed by 8 bases and V by 4 bases; bases with no gene match: 10. Looked up from germline, CDR1 is MDHEN and CDR2 is SYDVKM. The CDR3 DNA is TGTGCCAGCAGTTACTACACAGGGGCGAGGGGGGAGCTGTTTTTT. This encodes CASSYYTGARGELFF.

This chain connects TRBV5-1 to TRBJ2-2; no reliable D call. The CDR3 is 13 residues long. Germline lookup yields CDR1 SGHRS and CDR2 YFSETQ. Trimming took off 2 bases at V and 7 bases at J, with 9 bases between the two ends. The CDR3 here is CASSFHEDGELFF. For the CDR3, the DNA is TGCGCCAGCAGCTTCCATGAGGACGGGGAGCTGTTTTTT.

The chain is built from TRBV5-1 and TRBJ2-7; the match to TRBD2 covers 9 bases. J lost 13 bases, V lost 4 bases, and 12 bases had no gene match. CDR3 size: 13 residues. Germline V gene data show CDR1 as SGHRS and CDR2 as YFSETQ. CDR3 nucleotides: TGCGCCAGCAGCCCGGAAGGGGGACTAGCAACATACTTC. It translates to CASSPEGGLATYF. Combining the CDR3 with reference TRBV5-1 and TRBJ2-7 gives the whole variable domain KAGVTQTPRYLIKTRGQQVTLSCSPISGHRSVSWYQQTPGQGLQFLFEYFSETQRNKGNFPGRFSGRQFSNSRSEMNVSTLELGDSALYLCASSPEGGLATYFGPGTRLTVT.

Details on this clone: This specimen includes other DNA sequences encoding the same CDR3. The rearrangement links TRBV5-6 to TRBJ2-4; 8 nucleotides line up with TRBD2. Germline V lookup: CDR1 SGHDT, CDR2 YYEEEE. This CDR3 has 17 amino acids. Trimming at V came to 5 bases and at J to 3 bases, leaving 13 bases not matched to a gene. The CDR3 is CASSTVVREGVKNIQYF. The CDR3 bases are TGTGCCAGCAGTACAGTGGTACGGGAGGGCGTCAAAAACATTCAGTACTTC.

V is TRBV9 and J is TRBJ1-4; 9 bases map to TRBD1. This CDR3 contains 16 residues. After removal of 3 bases from V and 1 base from J, the junction contained 4 bases not matched to a gene. The germline V gene encodes CDR1 SGDLS and CDR2 YYNGEE. The CDR3 here is CASSAGQGETNEKLFF. In DNA, the CDR3 is TGTGCCAGCAGCGCGGGACAGGGAGAAACTAATGAAAAACTGTTTTTT.

The genes are TRBV7-6 and TRBJ2-7; 12 positions agree with TRBD1. The CDR3 sequence is 15 residues long. V lost 5 bases to trimming and J lost 3 bases; unmatched junction nucleotides: 5. CDR1 and CDR2 (germline): SGHVS, FNYEAQ. For the CDR3, the DNA is TGTGCCAGCAGCATCGGGACAGGGGGCTACTACGAGCAGTACTTC. Amino acid sequence: CASSIGTGGYYEQYF.

This clone was found a few times. Other DNA sequences in this specimen translate into the identical CDR3. V usage is TRBV7-8 and J usage is TRBJ1-2, with 7 bases aligning to TRBD1. CDR3 length equals 14 residues. Germline CDR1 and CDR2: SGHVS and FQNEAQ. V lost 2 bases, J lost 4 bases, and 4 bases stayed unmatched. The CDR3 spells CASSLSRDSYGYTF. CDR3 coding DNA: TGTGCCAGCAGCTTAAGTCGGGACAGCTATGGCTACACCTTC.